The 17 T cell receptor beta chains in this list originate from one sample, sequenced in a study of molecular identifiers for immune sequencing clone quantification (dated by TCRdb to between 2017 and 2018). The library was generated by PCR. The instrument given in TCRdb is NextSeq 500. The raw public reads went through TCRdb reprocessing: fastp at Q25, MiXCR clone calling, in-frame beta chains kept. Each entry is one CDR3 protein sequence, shown with its most common DNA and genes. The sample table records around 7,800 distinct CDR3 sequences; roughly 30% of these occur just once. In total, the top ten clones hold 6% to 7% of the sample. Sequencing was performed on naive CD8+ T cells from blood, with Jurkat cell RNA spiked in. The sample's cell subset or site label, in plain terms: FACS-sorted CD8+CD4-CCR7+CD45RA+ naive T cells. These receptor sequences come from a human donor in good health. Some libraries in this study had Jurkat cell RNA spiked in.

This clonotype was observed a handful of times. The chain combines TRBV7-9 with TRBJ2-5; 7 positions agree with TRBD1. The CDR3 extends over 13 amino acids. Germline trimming cut 5 bases from V and 5 bases from J; bases unmatched to any gene: 5. Looked up from germline, CDR1 is SEHNR and CDR2 is FQNEAQ (reference sequence). The CDR3 here is CASSQGVRETQYF. The DNA for the CDR3 is TGTGCCAGCAGCCAGGGGGTCCGGGAGACCCAGTACTTC.

V gene TRBV12-3 or TRBV12-4 combines with J gene TRBJ2-5; 7 nucleotides match TRBD2. Trimming cost V 7 bases and J 2 bases; bases outside gene matches: 4. CDR3 length equals 13 residues. CDR3 residues: CASTPGRQETQYF. In nucleotides, the CDR3 is TGTGCCAGCACCCCCGGGAGGCAAGAGACCCAGTACTTC.

By proportion, this clonotype is medium-sized. V is TRBV14 and J is TRBJ1-2; maybe TRBD1 (6 bases). The CDR3 contains 15 residues. Germline CDR1 reads SGHDN; CDR2 reads FVKESK. V was pared by 4 bases and J by 2 bases, with 14 bases between. CDR3 region: CASSRIRGSNYGYTF. The CDR3 DNA is TGTGCCAGCAGCCGAATCAGGGGCTCCAACTATGGCTACACCTTC.

About this clonotype itself: This clone may be a read error of a much larger clone one base away. This chain joins TRBV28 and TRBJ2-4; 7 positions match TRBD1. The trim removed 8 bases at V and 2 bases at J, leaving 15 bases unmatched. From germline, CDR1 is MDHEN and CDR2 SYDVKM. This CDR3 is built from 17 residues. Here the CDR3 reads CASPYVNRGDPKNIQYF. CDR3 sequence (DNA): TGTGCCAGCCCCTATGTGAACAGGGGAGATCCCAAAAACATTCAGTACTTC.

Within the sample, this clonotype is medium-sized. The J gene is TRBJ2-5, the V gene TRBV12-3 or TRBV12-4, with D perhaps given as TRBD1 or TRBD2 (5 bases each). With 5 bases removed from V and 4 bases from J, the gap between germline ends came to 14 bases. This CDR3 region has 14 residues. For the CDR3, the DNA is TGTGCCAGCAGTCCTCCGGGGCTAGGAGAGACCCAGTACTTC. Protein sequence: CASSPPGLGETQYF.

Within the sample, this clonotype is medium-sized. The chain carries TRBV7-2 and TRBJ2-7; unclear D gene. This CDR3 has 13 amino acids. The ends were cut back, 1 base at V and 7 bases at J, with 11 bases in the middle. In germline, CDR1 is SGHTA, CDR2 FQGNSA. CDR3 DNA: TGTGCCAGCAGCTTAGTAGGGTCCGGGGAGCAGTACTTC. Its protein is CASSLVGSGEQYF.

The rearrangement links TRBV5-4 to TRBJ2-3, with D tentatively TRBD2 (5 bases). V dropped 3 bases and J dropped 3 bases, with 8 bases sitting between them. This CDR3 has 13 residues. Germline V gene sequence: CDR1 SGHNT, CDR2 YYREEE (reference sequence). The CDR3 region is CASSSSGTDTQYF. The CDR3 DNA reads as TGTGCCAGCAGCTCGAGCGGAACAGATACGCAGTATTTT. Full variable domain (rest looked up from reference TRBV5-4 and TRBJ2-3): ETGVTQSPTHLIKTRGQQVTLRCSSQSGHNTVSWYQQALGQGPQFIFQYYREEENGRGNFPPRFSGLQFPNYSSELNVNALELDDSALYLCASSSSGTDTQYFGPGTRLTVL.

This chain uses TRBV5-1 with TRBJ1-5; 7 bases map to TRBD1. V was pared by 4 bases and J by 6 bases, with 7 bases of the junction left unmatched. Germline V gives CDR1 SGHRS, CDR2 YFSETQ. CDR3 length: 14 residues. Here the CDR3 reads CASSPVGGPQPQHF. CDR3 DNA sequence: TGCGCCAGCAGCCCCGTAGGGGGCCCTCAGCCCCAGCATTTT.

This chain joins TRBV6-1 and TRBJ2-1; D unresolved. The CDR3 runs to 13 residues. Germline V gene sequence: CDR1 MNHNS, CDR2 SASEGT. V was clipped by 1 base and J by 8 bases, with 9 bases between them. CDR3 nucleotides: TGTGCCAGCAGTGAAGGGTCCGGGTATGAGCAGTTCTTC. This encodes CASSEGSGYEQFF.

On this clonotype: This may come from a read error, since a much larger clone is one base off. The chain has TRBV12-3 or TRBV12-4 and TRBJ2-3, with D tentatively TRBD1 (5 bases). The CDR3 length is 14 residues. The CDR3 reads CASNGHGRTDMQYF. CDR3 coding DNA: TGTGCCAGCAACGGACATGGGCGCACAGATATGCAGTATTTT.

This clonotype was counted a few times. The rearrangement links TRBV28 to TRBJ2-5; D gene unclear. Per the germline V gene, CDR1 is MDHEN and CDR2 is SYDVKM. The CDR3 extends over 11 amino acids. V gave up 4 bases and J gave up 0 bases, with 0 bases separating them. CDR3 region: CASSYQETQYF. DNA for the CDR3: TGTGCCAGCAGTTACCAAGAGACCCAGTACTTC.

The gene calls are TRBV7-9 and TRBJ2-7, with 8 nucleotides matching TRBD2. Germline CDR1 is SEHNR and CDR2 is FQNEAQ (reference sequence). The CDR3 length is 14 residues. Trimming took 4 bases from V and 2 from J; bases not matched to a gene: 4. This chain's CDR3 is CASSWSSGAYEQYF. The DNA of the CDR3 is TGTGCCAGCAGCTGGAGTAGCGGGGCCTACGAGCAGTACTTC. Complete variable domain (other parts from reference TRBV7-9 and TRBJ2-7): DTGVSQNPRHKITKRGQNVTFRCDPISEHNRLYWYRQTLGQGPEFLTYFQNEAQLEKSRLLSDRFSAERPKGSFSTLEIQRTEQGDSAMYLCASSWSSGAYEQYFGPGTRLTVT.

This clonotype was observed a few times. This chain connects TRBV19 to TRBJ1-5, with D maybe TRBD1 (5 bases). From germline, CDR1 is LNHDA and CDR2 SQIVND (reference sequence). The V end lost 4 bases, the J end lost 6 bases, and 16 bases lay between the germline ends. There are 15 residues in the CDR3. CDR3 in amino acids: CASSTHLGGPQPQHF. Here the CDR3 DNA reads TGTGCCAGTAGTACGCATCTGGGGGGACCTCAGCCCCAGCATTTT.

This clonotype is a singleton in its sample. This CDR3 fails to terminate in the conserved phenylalanine or tryptophan, so it likely reflects a read error. This chain connects TRBV27 to TRBJ2-1; possible D gene TRBD2, 5 bases. The CDR3 spans 15 residues. Germline loops: CDR1 MNHEY, CDR2 SMNVEV (reference sequence). V was pared by 3 bases and J by 1 base, with 10 bases between. The CDR3 is CASSLERPSYNEQFS. The CDR3 coding sequence is TGTGCCAGCAGTTTGGAGCGGCCGTCCTACAATGAGCAGTTCTCC.

This clonotype is labeled medium-sized. Here the CDR3 reads CASSRNRAPKNIQYF. CDR3 DNA: TGCGCCAGCAGCCGCAACAGGGCTCCCAAAAACATTCAGTACTTC. V usage is TRBV4-3 and J usage is TRBJ2-4; the D gene is possibly TRBD1 (6 bases). Trimming removed 4 bases from V and 2 bases from J, with 12 bases in between. The CDR3 extends over 15 amino acids. Germline-derived CDR1 and CDR2 are LGHNA and YSLEER.

This chain links TRBV11-2 with TRBJ2-7; D is undetermined. The CDR3 has 13 residues. Germline-derived CDR1 and CDR2 are SGHAT and FQNNGV. V dropped 0 bases and J dropped 7 bases, with 10 bases sitting between them. The CDR3 reads CASSLDSLREQYF. The CDR3, as DNA: TGTGCCAGCAGCTTAGATTCTCTTCGGGAGCAGTACTTC.

As to this clonotype: At one boundary the junction diverges from the germline segment, which might be a read error. The chain recombines TRBV28 with TRBJ2-1; TRBD2 might be the D (6 bases). The CDR3 consists of 16 residues. Germline lookup yields CDR1 MDHEN and CDR2 SYDVKM. CDR3 DNA sequence: TGCGCCAGCAGTTCCTTCCGGGACTCTTCCTACAATGAGCAGTTCTTC. It encodes CASSSFRDSSYNEQFF.